These 17 T cell receptor beta chains originate from one sample sequenced in a study of T cell repertoires in cytomegalovirus infection. TCRdb reprocessed the reads via MiXCR and lists one record per CDR3 protein. The data show 650,000 to 900,000 distinct CDR3 sequences, approximately 32% seen once. Their specific antigens are unknown. The specimen comprised cultured CD8+ T cells from PBMCs, sampled from culture after CMV antigen stimulation. Receptors originate from a human donor in good health (CMV status not recorded). Some clones in this sample may be carry-over from other donors' samples.

Ten or more counts support this clonotype. The chain joins TRBV7-6 to TRBJ1-1; no definite D call. The V end lost 2 bases, the J end lost 6 bases, and 10 bases lay between the germline ends. The CDR3 loop spans 13 amino acids. CDR1 is SGHVS and CDR2 is FNYEAQ in the germline V gene. CDR3 in amino acids: CASSLLGSAEAFF. The CDR3 DNA is TGTGCCAGCAGCTTACTTGGGTCTGCTGAAGCTTTCTTT.

In regard to this clonotype: Sequence at one end of the junction differs from germline and may be a read error. The chain couples TRBV28 to TRBJ2-1; TRBD2 matches 10 bases. The CDR3 runs 15 residues. The V gene's germline CDR1 is MDHEN and CDR2 SYDVKM. The CDR3 sequence: CAISPAGGHGNEQFF. DNA for the CDR3: TGTGCCATCAGTCCAGCGGGGGGGCATGGCAATGAGCAGTTCTTC.

The chain is built from TRBV6-6 and TRBJ2-1, with D possibly TRBD1 on 5 matching bases. The CDR3 runs 12 residues. V shed 8 bases and J shed 6 bases, with 11 bases lying between them. Per the germline V gene, CDR1 is MNHNY and CDR2 is SVGAGI (reference sequence). The DNA of the CDR3 is TGTGCCAGCGATGACAGCGCCAATGAGCAGTTCTTC. This gives the protein CASDDSANEQFF.

J is TRBJ1-4 and V is TRBV7-8; tentatively, D is TRBD1 (6 bases). The V end was cut by 5 bases, the J end by 7 bases, with 17 bases between. This CDR3 has 15 residues. Germline V gene data show CDR1 as SGHVS and CDR2 as FQNEAQ. The CDR3 here is CASSNPRGGGEKLFF. In DNA form, the CDR3 reads TGTGCCAGCAGCAATCCCAGGGGCGGAGGTGAAAAACTGTTTTTT.

This clonotype was observed a handful of times. The genes are TRBV19 and TRBJ1-2; D unresolved. The CDR3 contains 15 residues. Germline V gene sequence: CDR1 LNHDA, CDR2 SQIVND (reference sequence). V was cut by 5 bases and J by 6 bases, with 19 bases left in between. In nucleotides, the CDR3 is TGTGCCAGTAGTTCCGCCCACCGACCAGGCCATGGCTACACCTTC. Translation gives CASSSAHRPGHGYTF.

On this clonotype: Compared with germline, one end of the junction differs, possibly owing to a read error. This chain joins TRBV7-4 and TRBJ1-2; D perhaps matches TRBD1 (6 bases). The CDR3 is 12 residues long. Germline V gives CDR1 SGHVT, CDR2 SQSDAQ. CDR3 bases: TGTGCCAACAGCACCCCAGGGGATGGCTACACCTTC. It encodes CANSTPGDGYTF.

The rearrangement uses TRBV6-5 and TRBJ2-2; 15 bases agree with TRBD2. V lost 5 bases and J lost 4; bases outside the gene matches: 5. From germline, CDR1 is MNHEY and CDR2 SVGAGI. The CDR3 spans 17 residues. CDR3 loop: CASSGLAGGPGTGELFF. CDR3 in DNA: TGTGCCAGCAGTGGACTAGCGGGGGGGCCGGGCACCGGGGAGCTGTTTTTT.

In regard to this clonotype: This may be a read error, as it is one base from a much larger clone. This rearrangement joins TRBV7-2 to TRBJ2-3, with D perhaps matching TRBD1 or TRBD2 (5 bases each). CDR1 is SGHTA and CDR2 is FQGNSA in the germline V gene. The CDR3 consists of 15 residues. V was trimmed by 5 bases and J by 0 bases, leaving 12 bases between them. The CDR3 nucleotides read TGTGCCAGCAGCCCTTTCCGGGACAGCACAGATACGCAGTATTTT. Translation: CASSPFRDSTDTQYF.

As for this clonotype: The CDR3 ends on some other residue instead of the conserved phenylalanine or tryptophan, so this is likely a read error. This chain connects TRBV24-1 to TRBJ1-5; D call uncertain. Between the trimmed V and J ends, which lost 5 bases and 0 bases, there was a span of 4 bases. The CDR3 covers 13 residues. Germline V gives CDR1 KGHDR, CDR2 SFDVKD. The DNA for the CDR3 is TGTGCCACCAGTGGGGGTAGCAATCAGCCCCAGCATTCT. Protein product: CATSGGSNQPQHS.

The chain couples TRBV5-4 to TRBJ2-3, with D uncertain. V was clipped by 2 bases and J by 0 bases, with 19 bases between them. Germline lookup yields CDR1 SGHNT and CDR2 YYREEE (reference sequence). The CDR3 is 18 residues long. The CDR3 sequence: CASSFGGSVQSSTDTQYF. The DNA of the CDR3 is TGTGCCAGCAGCTTTGGCGGATCCGTTCAATCTAGCACAGATACGCAGTATTTT.

This clonotype was counted a few times. The chain is built from TRBV28 and TRBJ2-1; D may match TRBD1 or TRBD2 (5 bases each). The CDR3 contains 15 residues. The germline V gene encodes CDR1 MDHEN and CDR2 SYDVKM. V was trimmed by 5 bases and J by 3 bases, leaving 14 bases between them. The CDR3 region is CASSLRDDYYNEQFF. CDR3 sequence (DNA): TGTGCCAGCAGTCTCCGGGACGATTACTACAATGAGCAGTTCTTC.

Comment on this clonotype: Given a much more abundant clone one base away, this may be a read error. The chain has TRBV12-3 or TRBV12-4 and TRBJ2-1; a possible D gene is TRBD1 (6 bases). This CDR3 comprises 13 residues. The CDR3 bases are TGTACCAGCAGTAGGGACATATACAATGAGCAGTTCTTC. Translating gives CTSSRDIYNEQFF.

Notes on this clonotype: A clone one base away is much larger, so this may be a read error. The V and J genes are TRBV7-2 and TRBJ1-2, with no clear D. The CDR3 runs to 16 residues. Germline assignment: CDR1 SGHTA and CDR2 FQGNSA. CDR3 in DNA: TGTGCCAGCAGCTTAGTGGACGTGACTGGGCCCCATGGCTACTCCTTC. Translation gives CASSLVDVTGPHGYSF.

In DNA form, the CDR3 reads TGTGCCAGCAGTCCCCCCGGCACATCTGGTCGAAATGAGCAGTTCTTC. Translated: CASSPPGTSGRNEQFF. This rearrangement joins TRBV28 to TRBJ2-1; no definite D call. Per germline, CDR1 MDHEN and CDR2 SYDVKM. Trimming took off 5 bases at V and 7 bases at J, with 21 bases between the two ends. The CDR3 extends over 16 amino acids. The full variable domain, in which reference TRBV28 and TRBJ2-1 provide the parts outside the CDR3, is DVKVTQSSRYLVKRTGEKVFLECVQDMDHENMFWYRQDPGLGLRLIYFSYDVKMKEKGDIPEGYSVSREKKERFSLILESASTNQTSMYLCASSPPGTSGRNEQFFGPGTRLTVL.

V and J are TRBV6-2 or TRBV6-3 and TRBJ2-3, with TRBD2 identical over 9 bases. V lost 6 bases and J lost 4; bases outside the gene matches: 11. Germline CDR1 is MNHEY and CDR2 is SVGEGT. The CDR3 contains 16 residues. The CDR3 DNA follows: TGTGCCAGCAGAGGCCGGGCGGGGGGGCTTCCAGATACGCAGTATTTT. Its translation: CASRGRAGGLPDTQYF.

CDR3 in DNA: TGCGCCAGCAGCCAGTATTATAACACCGGGGAGCTGTTTTTT. Residues: CASSQYYNTGELFF. The chain combines TRBV4-1 with TRBJ2-2; D is unclear. The CDR3 contains 14 residues. Looked up from germline, CDR1 is MGHRA and CDR2 is YSYEKL. Trimming took 3 bases from V and 2 from J, leaving 7 bases between them.

The chain recombines TRBV13 with TRBJ1-2; 7 bases align to TRBD1. Trimming at V came to 5 bases and at J to 5 bases, leaving 11 bases not matched to a gene. Germline assignment: CDR1 PRHDT and CDR2 FYEKMQ (reference sequence). CDR3 size: 15 residues. Written as DNA, the CDR3 is TGTGCCAGCAGCGAGGGACAGCCCGGGTTATATGGCTACACCTTC. It translates to CASSEGQPGLYGYTF.